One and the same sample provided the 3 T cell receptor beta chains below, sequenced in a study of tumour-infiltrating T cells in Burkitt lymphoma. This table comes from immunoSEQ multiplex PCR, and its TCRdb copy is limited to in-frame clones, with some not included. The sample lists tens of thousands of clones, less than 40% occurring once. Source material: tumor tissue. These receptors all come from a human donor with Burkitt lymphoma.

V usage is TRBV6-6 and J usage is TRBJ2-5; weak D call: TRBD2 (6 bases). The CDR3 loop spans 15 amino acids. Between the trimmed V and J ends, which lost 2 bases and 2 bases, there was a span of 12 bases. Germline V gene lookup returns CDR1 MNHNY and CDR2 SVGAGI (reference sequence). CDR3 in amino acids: CASSYGGAGQETQYF. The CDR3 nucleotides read TGTGCCAGCAGTTACGGAGGGGCGGGGCAAGAGACCCAGTACTTC.

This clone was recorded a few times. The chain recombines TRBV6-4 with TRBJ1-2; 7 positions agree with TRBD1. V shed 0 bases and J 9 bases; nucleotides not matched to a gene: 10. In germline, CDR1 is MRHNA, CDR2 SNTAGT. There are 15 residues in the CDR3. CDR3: CASSDSGQIKGRYTF. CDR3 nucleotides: TGTGCCAGCAGTGACTCGGGACAGATCAAGGGGCGCTACACCTTC.

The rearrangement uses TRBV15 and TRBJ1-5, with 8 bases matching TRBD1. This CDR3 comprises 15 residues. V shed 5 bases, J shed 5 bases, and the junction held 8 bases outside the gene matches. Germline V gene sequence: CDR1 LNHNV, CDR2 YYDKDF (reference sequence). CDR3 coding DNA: TGTGCCACCAGCCACGGGACAGGATTATATCAGCCCCAGCATTTT. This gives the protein CATSHGTGLYQPQHF. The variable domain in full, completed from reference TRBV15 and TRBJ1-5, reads DAMVIQNPRYQVTQFGKPVTLSCSQTLNHNVMYWYQQKSSQAPKLLFHYYDKDFNNEADTPDNFQSRRPNTSFCFLDIRSPGLGDTAMYLCATSHGTGLYQPQHFGDGTRLSIL.